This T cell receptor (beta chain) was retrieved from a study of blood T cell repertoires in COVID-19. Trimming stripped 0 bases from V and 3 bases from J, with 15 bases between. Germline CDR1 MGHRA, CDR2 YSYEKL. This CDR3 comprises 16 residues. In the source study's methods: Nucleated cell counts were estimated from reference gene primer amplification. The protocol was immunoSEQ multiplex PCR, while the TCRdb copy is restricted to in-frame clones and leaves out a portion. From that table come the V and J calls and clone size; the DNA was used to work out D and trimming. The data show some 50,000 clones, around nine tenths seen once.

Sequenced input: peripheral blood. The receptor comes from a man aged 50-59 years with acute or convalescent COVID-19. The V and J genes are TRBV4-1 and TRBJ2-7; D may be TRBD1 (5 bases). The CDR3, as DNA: TGCGCCAGCAGCCAAGACGGAAGGGGAACAGGCTACGAGCAGTACTTC. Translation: CASSQDGRGTGYEQYF.